The source of this T cell receptor beta chain is a study of radiation and T cells in renal cell carcinoma. Background on the study: Nephrectomy followed 15 Gy stereotactic body radiation by 4 weeks.

V was shortened by 3 bases and J by 3 bases, with 8 bases between the two germline ends. CDR3 length: 12 residues. Germline CDR1 and CDR2: GTSNPN and SVGIG (reference sequence). Data came from immunoSEQ multiplex PCR; TCRdb stores just in-frame clones and leaves some out. The table lists 120,000 or so clones, 88% of them singletons. General observations from the study: No pretreatment tumor biopsies were available for baseline clonotypes. Top tumor clonotypes rose in blood 2 weeks post-radiation, then contracted.

About this clone: Antigen unknown.

Regarding time point: blood 2 weeks post-SBRT. Treatment of the sample: 15 Gy SBRT to primary tumor, nephrectomy 4 weeks later. Sequenced material: blood, taken from a patient whose treatment included radiotherapy and nephrectomy. This TCR came from a woman in her seventies with renal cell carcinoma. The J gene is TRBJ1-2, the V gene TRBV30, with D perhaps matching TRBD1 (5 bases). CDR3 amino acids: CAWRGRDYGYTF. In DNA, the CDR3 is TGTGCCTGGAGGGGACGAGACTATGGCTACACCTTC.